Listed below are T cell receptor beta chains from one sample, sequenced in a study of T cells in Graves' hyperthyroidism and ophthalmopathy. A single record per CDR3 protein comes from TCRdb applying MiXCR to the multiplex PCR reads. The sample records 700,000 or so distinct CDR3 sequences, 16% being singletons. Sample: blood. Source of these receptors: a man aged 18 to 30 with Graves' hyperthyroidism. The CDR3 runs from the conserved cysteine through the conserved F or W. A D gene is named only where the DNA matches it firmly. Size is omitted from some rows. Given values are once, few, many or a class for expanded clones.

v_gene	abundance	j_gene	d_gene	CDR3aa	CDR3nt
TRBV7-9	.	TRBJ2-2	.	CASHTGELFF	TGTGCCAGCCATACCGGGGAGCTGTTTTTT
TRBV12-3/TRBV12-4	many	TRBJ1-1	.	CASSLQQGHTEAFF	TGTGCCAGCAGTCTCCAACAGGGTCACACTGAAGCTTTCTTT
TRBV6-2/TRBV6-3	few	TRBJ1-1	TRBD1	CASSGGLGQGIPEAFF	TGTGCCAGCAGTGGGGGACTAGGACAGGGGATTCCTGAAGCTTTCTTT
TRBV6-2/TRBV6-3	many	TRBJ1-1	TRBD1	CASSTGQGDFTEAFF	TGTGCCAGCAGTACCGGACAGGGAGACTTCACTGAAGCTTTCTTT
TRBV5-1	.	TRBJ2-6	.	CASSLVPRADGANVLTF	TGCGCCAGCAGCTTGGTGCCCAGGGCGGATGGGGCCAACGTCCTGACTTTC
TRBV20-1	.	TRBJ2-5	.	CSARYQGLSETQYF	TGCAGTGCTAGATATCAGGGCTTGTCAGAGACCCAGTACTTC
TRBV9	few	TRBJ1-1	TRBD1	CASSPGQAMNTEAFF	TGTGCCAGCAGCCCAGGACAGGCGATGAACACTGAAGCTTTCTTT
TRBV20-1	few	TRBJ2-3	.	CSARVQTTDTQYF	TGCAGTGCTAGAGTCCAGACCACAGATACGCAGTATTTT
TRBV4-3	.	TRBJ2-1	.	CASSQETAGRPYNEQFF	TGCGCCAGCAGCCAAGAAACGGCAGGGAGGCCCTACAATGAGCAGTTCTTC
TRBV4-3	.	TRBJ2-7	.	CASSQTWDNSYEQYF	TGCGCCAGCAGCCAAACCTGGGACAACTCCTACGAGCAGTACTTC
TRBV7-2	.	TRBJ2-7	TRBD2	CASSPTRLAGRYEQYF	TGTGCCAGCAGCCCTACCAGACTAGCGGGACGGTACGAGCAGTACTTC
TRBV7-9	many	TRBJ2-3	.	CASLTLQSDTQYF	TGTGCCAGCTTGACACTCCAATCGGATACGCAGTATTTT
TRBV19	once	TRBJ2-7	.	CASQGGRRGEQCF	TGTGCCAGTCAGGGCGGGCGCCGGGGCGAGCAGTGCTTC
TRBV19	.	TRBJ1-1	.	CASSIGFDISEAFF	TGTGCCAGTAGTATCGGGTTTGACATCAGTGAAGCTTTCTTT
TRBV11-2	many	TRBJ2-1	.	CASSSLTVTSPEDESAYNEQFF	TGTGCCAGCAGCTCCCTGACTGTCACAAGCCCAGAAGATGAGAGCGCCTACAATGAGCAGTTCTTC
TRBV7-9	many	TRBJ1-5	.	CASSLEETQPQHF	TGTGCCAGCAGCTTAGAGGAAACTCAGCCCCAGCATTTT
TRBV20-1	.	TRBJ2-2	.	CSARDARVANTGGLFF	TGCAGTGCTAGAGATGCCAGGGTCGCGAACACCGGGGGGCTGTTTTTT
TRBV4-1	.	TRBJ2-1	.	CASSLTRDVYNEQFF	TGCGCCAGCAGCCTTACACGGGACGTCTACAATGAGCAGTTCTTC
TRBV15	many	TRBJ1-2	TRBD1	CATSRGGGAGYGYTF	TGTGCCACCAGCAGAGGAGGGGGCGCTGGCTATGGCTACACCTTC
TRBV5-1	.	TRBJ2-7	TRBD1	CASSFSLRIGQGAEQYF	TGCGCCAGCAGCTTCTCACTAAGAATCGGACAGGGAGCAGAGCAGTACTTC
TRBV28	.	TRBJ1-2	TRBD1	CASSSTHRGRVYGYTF	TGTGCCAGCAGCTCAACCCACAGGGGTCGGGTCTATGGCTACACCTTC
TRBV6-2/TRBV6-3	many	TRBJ2-1	.	CASSYYVGKYEQFF	TGTGCCAGCAGTTACTATGTCGGGAAGTATGAGCAGTTCTTC
TRBV7-9	many	TRBJ2-7	TRBD1	CASSWDSYEQYF	TGTGCCAGCAGTTGGGACAGCTACGAGCAGTACTTC
TRBV6-6	many	TRBJ2-7	.	CASSYVSRPFSNEQYF	TGTGCCAGCAGTTACGTCTCGCGTCCCTTTTCAAACGAGCAGTACTTC
TRBV7-9	many	TRBJ1-1	.	CASTSREGTEAFF	TGTGCCAGCACTTCCAGGGAGGGCACTGAAGCTTTCTTT
TRBV7-8	few	TRBJ2-2	.	CASSPSRGTGELFF	TGTGCCAGCAGCCCCTCCAGGGGTACCGGGGAGCTGTTTTTT
TRBV10-2	.	TRBJ2-7	.	CASSQVDLASYEQYF	TGCGCCAGCAGTCAGGTCGACTTGGCCTCCTACGAGCAGTACTTC
TRBV7-9	.	TRBJ2-5	TRBD2	CASSDGLAGKGETQYF	TGTGCCAGCAGCGATGGACTAGCGGGGAAGGGAGAGACCCAGTACTTC
TRBV20-1	.	TRBJ2-1	.	CSARSPRDNEQFF	TGCAGTGCTAGAAGCCCCCGGGACAATGAGCAGTTCTTC
TRBV20-1	.	TRBJ1-1	.	CSASLLNTEAFF	TGCAGTGCGTCACTCCTGAACACTGAAGCTTTCTTT
TRBV18	many	TRBJ2-1	.	CASSPRGVLWDEQFF	TGTGCCAGCTCACCCAGGGGGGTCTTGTGGGATGAGCAGTTCTTC
TRBV24-1	.	TRBJ1-1	TRBD1	CATTPDRGPEWGDTEAFF	TGTGCCACCACCCCGGACAGGGGGCCCGAGTGGGGAGACACTGAAGCTTTCTTT
TRBV2	many	TRBJ2-1	.	CASSLLPSYNEQFF	TGTGCCAGCAGTCTGCTACCGTCCTACAATGAGCAGTTCTTC
TRBV19	.	TRBJ2-7	TRBD2	CASSIWASGSREQYF	TGTGCCAGTAGTATTTGGGCTAGCGGGAGTCGCGAGCAGTACTTC
TRBV30	many	TRBJ2-3	TRBD1	CAWSTGQGATDTQYF	TGTGCCTGGAGTACCGGACAGGGGGCCACAGATACGCAGTATTTT
TRBV5-1	many	TRBJ2-7	.	CASSLRPSYEQYF	TGCGCCAGCAGCTTAAGGCCCTCCTACGAGCAGTACTTC
TRBV7-9	.	TRBJ2-2	.	CASSLAPGSETGELFF	TGTGCCAGCAGCTTAGCGCCAGGGTCAGAGACCGGGGAGCTGTTTTTT
TRBV19	.	TRBJ2-1	TRBD2	CASSSHASGRGNEQFF	TGTGCCAGTAGTAGCCACGCTAGCGGGAGGGGCAATGAGCAGTTCTTC
TRBV19	.	TRBJ2-6	.	CATYLSGAPSGANVLTF	TGTGCCACCTACTTGTCCGGCGCCCCCTCTGGGGCCAACGTCCTGACTTTC
TRBV20-1	.	TRBJ1-6	TRBD1	CSASGTDYNSPLHF	TGCAGTGCTTCGGGGACAGATTATAATTCACCCCTCCACTTT
TRBV28	many	TRBJ2-1	TRBD2	CASSFPGTSGSSYNEQFF	TGTGCCAGCAGTTTCCCCGGGACTAGCGGGAGTAGTTACAATGAGCAGTTCTTC
TRBV20-1	.	TRBJ1-6	TRBD1	CSATRLATGRSSPLHF	TGCAGTGCAACTAGACTCGCGACAGGGAGAAGTTCACCCCTCCACTTT
TRBV9	few	TRBJ2-2	.	CASSVAMNTGELFF	TGTGCCAGCAGCGTAGCTATGAACACCGGGGAGCTGTTTTTT
TRBV28	many	TRBJ1-2	.	CASSGHRQTINYGYTF	TGTGCCAGCAGTGGACATCGACAGACCATTAACTATGGCTACACCTTC
TRBV6-2/TRBV6-3	many	TRBJ1-5	TRBD1	CASSMDRGRGQPQHF	TGTGCCAGCAGCATGGACAGGGGGCGCGGTCAGCCCCAGCATTTT
TRBV5-5	.	TRBJ2-3	.	CASSPTGYGTDTQYF	TGTGCCAGCAGCCCAACAGGGTACGGCACAGATACGCAGTATTTT
TRBV6-1	many	TRBJ2-1	.	CASNRARERHNEQFF	TGTGCCAGCAACAGGGCGCGGGAGCGGCACAATGAGCAGTTCTTC
TRBV2	many	TRBJ1-2	.	CASTTDRNHYGYTF	TGTGCCAGCACCACGGACCGGAACCACTATGGCTACACCTTC
TRBV19	few	TRBJ2-5	TRBD1	CASSINRGRETQYF	TGTGCCAGTAGTATCAACAGGGGGCGGGAGACCCAGTACTTC
TRBV7-9	.	TRBJ2-2	TRBD1	CATPPGQVNGELFF	TGTGCCACCCCTCCGGGACAGGTGAACGGGGAGCTGTTTTTT
TRBV10-3	few	TRBJ1-1	TRBD1	CAIRGTTGKAEAFF	TGTGCCATCAGGGGGACGACAGGGAAAGCTGAAGCTTTCTTT
TRBV19	.	TRBJ2-1	TRBD2	CASSTGDGGAYNEQFF	TGTGCCAGTAGTACGGGGGACGGGGGGGCTTACAATGAGCAGTTCTTC
TRBV20-1	many	TRBJ2-7	.	CSAMSRGGTGYEQYF	TGCAGTGCTATGTCCCGGGGCGGGACTGGGTACGAGCAGTACTTC
TRBV3-1	many	TRBJ2-7	.	CASSQDAGEQYF	TGTGCCAGCAGCCAAGATGCGGGGGAGCAGTACTTC
TRBV7-8	many	TRBJ2-7	.	CASSHIPPGLKPYEQYF	TGTGCCAGCAGCCATATTCCACCAGGACTCAAACCCTACGAGCAGTACTTC